The next 29 T cell receptor beta chains were all read from a single sample in a study of T cell responses to AZD1222 COVID-19 vaccine. This table comes from immunoSEQ multiplex PCR, and its TCRdb copy is limited to in-frame clones, with some not included. The data contain 90,000 to 100,000 clones, approximately 88% of them singletons. Sample: peripheral blood, taken 28 days after the second AZD1222 dose. The receptor source for this set is an adult who received the AZD1222 COVID-19 vaccine.

The gene calls are TRBV7-9 and TRBJ2-7; D is undetermined. The germline V and J ends were trimmed by 2 bases and 2 bases, with 10 bases remaining between them. Germline V gene lookup returns CDR1 SEHNR and CDR2 FQNEAQ (reference sequence). CDR3 length equals 14 residues. CDR3 amino acids: CASSLPTSPYEQYF. The CDR3 region has the DNA TGTGCCAGCAGCTTACCAACATCCCCCTACGAGCAGTACTTC.

This clone is a singleton in its sample. This sequence joins TRBV7-2 and TRBJ1-1, with D unclear. V shed 4 bases and J shed 2 bases, with 11 bases lying between them. The germline V gene has CDR1 SGHTA and CDR2 FQGNSA. The CDR3 is made up of 14 amino acids. Here the CDR3 reads CASSSQPGNTEAFF. The CDR3 DNA follows: TGTGCCAGCAGCTCCCAACCGGGTAACACTGAAGCTTTCTTT.

The chain links TRBV5-1 to TRBJ2-2, with 8 bases aligning to TRBD1. The CDR3 has 14 residues. Germline V CDR1 and CDR2: SGHRS, YFSETQ. The J segment lost 1 base and the V segment lost 9 bases, leaving 5 bases of the junction unmatched. The CDR3, as DNA: TGCGCCAACCGACAGGGGTTGAACACCGGGGAGCTGTTTTTT. Translating gives CANRQGLNTGELFF.

The V gene is TRBV11-2, the J gene TRBJ1-2; D is ambiguous. Germline CDR1 is SGHAT and CDR2 is FQNNGV. V was cut by 5 bases and J by 1 base, with 8 bases left in between. This CDR3 is 13 amino acids long. The CDR3 region is CASSMTVNYGYTF. Here the CDR3 DNA reads TGTGCCAGCAGCATGACGGTTAACTATGGCTACACCTTC.

This chain joins TRBV28 and TRBJ1-5, with 7 bases aligning to TRBD1. There are 17 residues in the CDR3. J gave up 1 base and V 4 bases, and 10 bases lay outside the gene matches. Germline loops: CDR1 MDHEN, CDR2 SYDVKM. The CDR3 DNA reads TGTGCCAGCAGTTCCGAAGACAGGGTCATAAGCAATCAGCCCCAGCATTTT. This codes for CASSSEDRVISNQPQHF.

V is TRBV7-2 and J is TRBJ2-5, with D possibly matching TRBD1 (6 bases). The CDR3 loop spans 14 amino acids. Germline V lookup: CDR1 SGHTA, CDR2 FQGNSA. V lost 4 bases and J lost 5, with 14 bases in between. CDR3 in amino acids: CASSYHRAWETQYF. The CDR3 DNA follows: TGTGCCAGCAGCTACCACAGGGCTTGGGAGACCCAGTACTTC.

This clone was recorded a few times. CDR3: CASSVGQGGLETQYF. DNA for the CDR3: TGTGCCAGCAGCGTCGGGCAGGGAGGTCTGGAGACCCAGTACTTC. The chain couples TRBV9 to TRBJ2-5, with a weak D call TRBD2 (6 bases). The CDR3 extends over 15 amino acids. V was shortened by 2 bases and J by 5 bases, with 16 bases between the two germline ends. Per the germline V gene, CDR1 is SGDLS and CDR2 is YYNGEE.

V gene TRBV2 combines with J gene TRBJ1-2; perhaps TRBD1 as D (6 bases). CDR1 SNHLY and CDR2 FYNNEI come from the germline V gene. V was clipped by 7 bases and J by 0 bases, with 15 bases between them. CDR3 length: 15 amino acids. The CDR3 DNA sequence: TGTGCCAGCACTACGAGACAGGCAGCTAACTATGGCTACACCTTC. Protein product: CASTTRQAANYGYTF.

The chain couples TRBV11-3 to TRBJ2-7, with D tentatively TRBD1 or TRBD2 (6 bases each). Trimming took off 0 bases at V and 6 bases at J, with 12 bases between the two ends. The germline CDR1 and CDR2 sequences are SGHNT and YENEEA. The CDR3 length is 14 residues. The CDR3 spells CASSLEWGASEQYF. The CDR3 nucleotides read TGTGCCAGCAGCTTAGAGTGGGGGGCGAGCGAGCAGTACTTC.

This clone was observed a single time. J is TRBJ2-7 and V is TRBV14, with D maybe TRBD1 (6 bases). V lost 6 bases and J lost 2, with 14 bases in between. There are 14 residues in the CDR3. CDR1 is SGHDN, CDR2 FVKESK, per germline. CDR3 in DNA: TGTGCCAGCAGTGGAAGGACAGATCCCTACGAGCAGTACTTC. The encoded protein is CASSGRTDPYEQYF.

This clone has just one count. V is TRBV4-1 and J is TRBJ2-7; 8 bases line up with TRBD2. The trim removed 2 bases at V and 3 bases at J, leaving 6 bases unmatched. The length of the CDR3 is 15 residues. Germline V gives CDR1 MGHRA, CDR2 YSYEKL. The CDR3 sequence: CASSQFGLARYEQYF. The CDR3 DNA reads TGCGCCAGCAGCCAATTTGGACTAGCTCGCTACGAGCAGTACTTC.

The V call is TRBV5-1, the J call TRBJ1-4; possible D gene TRBD1, 5 bases. The germline V gene has CDR1 SGHRS and CDR2 YFSETQ. The V end was cut by 2 bases, the J end by 2 bases, with 10 bases between. The CDR3 is made up of 15 amino acids. The CDR3 region is CASSFSGWTNEKLFF. The CDR3 DNA reads TGCGCCAGCAGCTTTTCAGGGTGGACTAATGAAAAACTGTTTTTT.

This chain uses TRBV2 with TRBJ2-1; D is ambiguous. This CDR3 has 14 residues. V was cut by 2 bases and J by 0 bases, with 5 bases left in between. Germline V gene sequence: CDR1 SNHLY, CDR2 FYNNEI. The CDR3 region is CASSESVSYNEQFF. CDR3 sequence (DNA): TGTGCCAGCAGTGAAAGTGTCTCCTACAATGAGCAGTTCTTC.

A single count supports this clone. This sequence joins TRBV20-1 and TRBJ2-1, with 11 bases lining up with TRBD2. J gave up 5 bases and V 3 bases, and 9 bases lay outside the gene matches. The CDR3 consists of 16 residues. Germline V gives CDR1 DFQATT, CDR2 SNEGSKA (reference sequence). Here the CDR3 DNA reads TGCAGTGCTAGTGGGGTAGCGGGGGGGACTGACAATGAGCAGTTCTTC. Amino acid sequence: CSASGVAGGTDNEQFF.

This clone was found once. The chain employs TRBV6-2 or TRBV6-3 and TRBJ2-5, with D tentatively TRBD1 or TRBD2 (5 bases each). V lost 5 bases and J lost 4, with 17 bases in between. Germline V gene sequence: CDR1 MNHEY, CDR2 SVGEGT. The CDR3 length is 15 residues. CDR3 nucleotide sequence: TGTGCCAGCAGTCACCGGGACGGAGTGCCAGAGACCCAGTACTTC. It is translated as CASSHRDGVPETQYF.

The V call is TRBV5-6, the J call TRBJ1-3, with no clear D. The germline V gene has CDR1 SGHDT and CDR2 YYEEEE. This CDR3 comprises 14 residues. V was cut by 3 bases and J by 0 bases, with 7 bases left in between. CDR3 bases: TGTGCCAGCAGCTCCCCAGGCTCTGGAAACACCATATATTTT. The encoded protein is CASSSPGSGNTIYF.

This clone showed up just once. The V call is TRBV7-8, the J call TRBJ2-4; 9 nucleotides agree with TRBD1. There are 16 residues in the CDR3. The V gene end was trimmed by 5 bases and the J gene end by 1 base; junction bases not matched to a gene: 6. Germline CDR1 is SGHVS and CDR2 is FQNEAQ. For the CDR3, the DNA is TGTGCCAGCAGCCTAGGGACAGGGTCGGCCAAAAACATTCAGTACTTC. Translated, it gives CASSLGTGSAKNIQYF. Filled out from reference TRBV7-8 and TRBJ2-4, the complete variable domain reads GAGVSQSPRYKVAKRGQDVALRCDPISGHVSLFWYQQALGQGPEFLTYFQNEAQLDKSGLPSDRFFAERPEGSVSTLKIQRTQQEDSAVYLCASSLGTGSAKNIQYFGAGTRLSVL.

V usage is TRBV7-2 and J usage is TRBJ1-2; D is unclear. Germline V gives CDR1 SGHTA, CDR2 FQGNSA. Trimming cost V 2 bases and J 4 bases, with 8 bases left between them. The CDR3 extends over 13 amino acids. The chain's CDR3 is CASSLRGSYGYTF. The CDR3 DNA reads TGTGCCAGCAGCTTAAGAGGGAGCTATGGCTACACCTTC. Complete variable domain (other parts from reference TRBV7-2 and TRBJ1-2): GAGVSQSPSNKVTEKGKDVELRCDPISGHTALYWYRQSLGQGLEFLIYFQGNSAPDKSGLPSDRFSAERTGGSVSTLTIQRTQQEDSAVYLCASSLRGSYGYTFGSGTRLTVV.

V gene TRBV12-3 or TRBV12-4 combines with J gene TRBJ1-4; D is ambiguous. The CDR3 length is 13 residues. The ends were cut back, 3 bases at V and 5 bases at J, with 7 bases in the middle. The CDR3 DNA reads TGTGCCAGCAGTTTGAGGGCAAATGAAAAACTGTTTTTT. Amino acid sequence: CASSLRANEKLFF.

The chain links TRBV5-1 to TRBJ2-7, with D maybe TRBD2 (6 bases). The V gene lost 3 bases and the J gene lost 2 bases, with 12 bases spanning the gap. There are 14 residues in the CDR3. Per the germline V gene, CDR1 is SGHRS and CDR2 is YFSETQ. The CDR3 nucleotides read TGCGCCAGCAGCTCGAGCGGGTTAGCCTACGAGCAGTACTTC. Protein product: CASSSSGLAYEQYF.

This clone was counted once. The rearrangement joins TRBV5-1 to TRBJ2-7; TRBD1 matches 7 bases. V shed 4 bases and J 2 bases; nucleotides not matched to a gene: 12. This CDR3 comprises 16 residues. Germline V gene lookup returns CDR1 SGHRS and CDR2 YFSETQ. CDR3 sequence (DNA): TGCGCCAGCAGCGGATGGACGAGACAGGGAACCTACGAGCAGTACTTC. This translates into CASSGWTRQGTYEQYF.

The chain joins TRBV5-4 to TRBJ2-1, with a tentative D call TRBD1 (8 bases). This CDR3 has 16 residues. The V end lost 3 bases, the J end lost 4 bases, and 17 bases lay between the germline ends. In germline, CDR1 is SGHNT, CDR2 YYREEE (reference sequence). CDR3 region: CASSSGGRDRYNEQFF. DNA of the CDR3: TGTGCCAGCAGCTCGGGAGGCCGGGACAGGTACAATGAGCAGTTCTTC.

J is TRBJ2-7 and V is TRBV5-1; 10 bases match TRBD2. The ends lost 4 bases at V and 2 bases at J; junction bases unmatched: 6. Per the germline V gene, CDR1 is SGHRS and CDR2 is YFSETQ. This CDR3 is built from 15 residues. This chain's CDR3 is CASSTLAGVPYEQYF. The CDR3 nucleotides are TGCGCCAGCAGCACGCTAGCGGGGGTCCCCTACGAGCAGTACTTC. The full variable domain, with the rest looked up from reference TRBV5-1 and TRBJ2-7, is KAGVTQTPRYLIKTRGQQVTLSCSPISGHRSVSWYQQTPGQGLQFLFEYFSETQRNKGNFPGRFSGRQFSNSRSEMNVSTLELGDSALYLCASSTLAGVPYEQYFGPGTRLTVT.

This chain uses TRBV7-2 with TRBJ1-3; tentative D call: TRBD1 (6 bases). The germline V and J ends were trimmed by 0 bases and 3 bases, with 9 bases remaining between them. This CDR3 spans 15 amino acids. The V gene's germline CDR1 is SGHTA and CDR2 FQGNSA. CDR3 protein: CASSLATQGGNTIYF. CDR3 bases: TGTGCCAGCAGCTTAGCGACACAGGGTGGAAACACCATATATTTT.

The V and J genes are TRBV2 and TRBJ1-2; 8 positions match TRBD1. V lost 8 bases, J lost 6 bases, and 11 bases stayed unmatched. CDR1 is SNHLY and CDR2 is FYNNEI in the germline V gene. CDR3 size: 14 residues. The CDR3 nucleotides are TGTGCCAGCGACCGACAGGGGACGACTGATGGCTACACCTTC. This translates into CASDRQGTTDGYTF.

V gene TRBV7-9 combines with J gene TRBJ1-2, with D perhaps TRBD1 (6 bases). The CDR3 runs to 13 residues. Between the trimmed V and J ends, which lost 4 bases and 2 bases, there was a span of 8 bases. Germline assignment: CDR1 SEHNR and CDR2 FQNEAQ (reference sequence). The CDR3 reads CASSSTGNYGYTF. The CDR3 DNA is TGTGCCAGCAGCTCCACAGGGAACTATGGCTACACCTTC.

The V call is TRBV10-3, the J call TRBJ1-1; D remains unclear. V was shortened by 3 bases and J by 1 base, with 9 bases between the two germline ends. Germline V gene data show CDR1 as ENHRY and CDR2 as SYGVKD. There are 14 residues in the CDR3. The CDR3, as DNA: TGTGCCATCAGTGAAAAGGTCGGGAACACTGAAGCTTTCTTT. Its translation is CAISEKVGNTEAFF.

This chain links TRBV5-6 with TRBJ2-2; TRBD2 might be the D (5 bases). Germline values: CDR1 SGHDT, CDR2 YYEEEE. Trimming shortened V by 2 bases and J by 3 bases, and 8 bases separated the two germline ends. There are 14 residues in the CDR3. The CDR3 DNA reads as TGTGCCAGCAGCTTACTAGTCTACACCGGGGAGCTGTTTTTT. It specifies CASSLLVYTGELFF.

This chain uses TRBV9 with TRBJ2-3, with TRBD2 matching over 8 bases. Germline V gene sequence: CDR1 SGDLS, CDR2 YYNGEE. With V trimmed by 4 bases and J by 1 base, 8 bases remained unmatched. The CDR3 loop spans 16 amino acids. CDR3 nucleotides: TGTGCCAGCAGCTCACGAGCGGGAGAGGGCACAGATACGCAGTATTTT. Encoded protein: CASSSRAGEGTDTQYF.